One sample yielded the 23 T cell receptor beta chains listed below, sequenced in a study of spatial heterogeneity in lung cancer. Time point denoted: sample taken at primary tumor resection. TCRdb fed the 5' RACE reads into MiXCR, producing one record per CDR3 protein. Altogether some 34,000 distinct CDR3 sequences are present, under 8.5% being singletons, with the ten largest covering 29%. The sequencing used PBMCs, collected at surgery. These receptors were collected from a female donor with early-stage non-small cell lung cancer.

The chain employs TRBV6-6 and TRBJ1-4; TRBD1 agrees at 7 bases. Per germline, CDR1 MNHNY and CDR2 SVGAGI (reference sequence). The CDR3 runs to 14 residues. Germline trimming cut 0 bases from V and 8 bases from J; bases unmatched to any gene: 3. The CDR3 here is CASSYSGGGEKLFF. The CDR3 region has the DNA TGTGCCAGCAGTTACTCAGGGGGCGGCGAAAAACTGTTTTTT.

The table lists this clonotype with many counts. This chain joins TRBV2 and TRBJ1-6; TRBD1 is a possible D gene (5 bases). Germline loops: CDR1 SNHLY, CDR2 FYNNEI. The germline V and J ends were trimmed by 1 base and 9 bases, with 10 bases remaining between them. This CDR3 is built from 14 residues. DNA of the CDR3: TGTGCCAGCAGTGAAGGGCAGGGAATTTCACCCCTCCACTTT. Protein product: CASSEGQGISPLHF.

The CDR3 protein is CASSLMTTPNEKLFF. The CDR3 DNA reads as TGCGCCAGCAGCTTGATGACGACCCCTAATGAAAAACTGTTTTTT. The chain combines TRBV5-1 with TRBJ1-4; D not resolved. V was cut by 1 base and J by 3 bases, with 10 bases left in between. Germline loops: CDR1 SGHRS, CDR2 YFSETQ. The CDR3 sequence is 15 residues long.

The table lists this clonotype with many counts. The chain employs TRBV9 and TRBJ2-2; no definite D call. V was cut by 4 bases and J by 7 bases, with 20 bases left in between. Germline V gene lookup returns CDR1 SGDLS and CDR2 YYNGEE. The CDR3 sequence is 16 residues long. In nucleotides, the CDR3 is TGTGCCAGCAGCACCCGACCCTGGGCAAGCATCGGGGAGCTGTTTTTT. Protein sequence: CASSTRPWASIGELFF.

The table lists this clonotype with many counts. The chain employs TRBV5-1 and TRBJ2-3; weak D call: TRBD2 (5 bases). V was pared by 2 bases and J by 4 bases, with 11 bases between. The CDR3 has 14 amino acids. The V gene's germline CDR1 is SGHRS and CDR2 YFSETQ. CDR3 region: CASSFSGQPDTQYF. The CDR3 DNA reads TGCGCCAGCAGCTTCAGCGGCCAGCCAGATACGCAGTATTTT.

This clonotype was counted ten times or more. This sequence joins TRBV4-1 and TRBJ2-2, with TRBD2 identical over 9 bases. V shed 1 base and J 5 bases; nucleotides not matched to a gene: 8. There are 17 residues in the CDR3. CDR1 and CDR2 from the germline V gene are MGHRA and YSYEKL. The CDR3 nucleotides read TGCGCCAGCAGCCAAGCGACTAGCGGACACCTTACCGGGGAGCTGTTTTTT. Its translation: CASSQATSGHLTGELFF.

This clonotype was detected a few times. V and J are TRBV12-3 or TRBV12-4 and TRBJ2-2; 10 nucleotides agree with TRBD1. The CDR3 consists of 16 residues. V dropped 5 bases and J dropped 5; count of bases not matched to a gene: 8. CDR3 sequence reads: CASSQSGTGVTGELFF. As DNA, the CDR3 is TGTGCCAGCAGTCAATCAGGGACAGGGGTAACCGGGGAGCTGTTTTTT.

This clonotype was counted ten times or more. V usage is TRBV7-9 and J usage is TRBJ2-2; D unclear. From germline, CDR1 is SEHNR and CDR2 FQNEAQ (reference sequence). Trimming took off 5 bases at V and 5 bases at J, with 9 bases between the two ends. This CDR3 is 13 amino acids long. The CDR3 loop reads CASSLSETGELFF. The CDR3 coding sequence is TGTGCCAGCAGCCTCTCGGAAACCGGGGAGCTGTTTTTT.

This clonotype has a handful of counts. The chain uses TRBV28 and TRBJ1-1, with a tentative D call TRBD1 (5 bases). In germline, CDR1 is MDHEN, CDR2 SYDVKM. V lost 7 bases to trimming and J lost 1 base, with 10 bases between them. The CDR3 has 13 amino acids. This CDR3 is CASKRQTNTEAFF. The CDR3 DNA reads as TGTGCCAGCAAAAGACAGACGAACACTGAAGCTTTCTTT.

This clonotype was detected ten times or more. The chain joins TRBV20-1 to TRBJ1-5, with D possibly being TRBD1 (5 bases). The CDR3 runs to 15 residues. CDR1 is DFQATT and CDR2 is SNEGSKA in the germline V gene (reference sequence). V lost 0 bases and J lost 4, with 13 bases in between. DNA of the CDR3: TGCAGTGCTAGAGATTGGCAGGGTGAAAATCAGCCCCAGCATTTT. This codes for CSARDWQGENQPQHF.

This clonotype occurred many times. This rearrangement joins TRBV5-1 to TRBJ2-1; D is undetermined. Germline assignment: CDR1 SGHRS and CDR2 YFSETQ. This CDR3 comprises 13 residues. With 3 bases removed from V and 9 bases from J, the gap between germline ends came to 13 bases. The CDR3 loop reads CASSSSSYVEQFF. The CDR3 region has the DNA TGCGCCAGCAGCTCGTCCAGCTATGTTGAGCAGTTCTTC.

CDR3 sequence (DNA): TGTGCCAGCAGCTGGGCAGGGGTGTCTGGGGCCAACGTCCTGACTTTC. It is translated as CASSWAGVSGANVLTF. V usage is TRBV5-6 and J usage is TRBJ2-6; perhaps TRBD1 as D (6 bases). The length of the CDR3 is 16 residues. Per the germline V gene, CDR1 is SGHDT and CDR2 is YYEEEE. V lost 3 bases and J 1 base, leaving 11 bases between the germline ends.

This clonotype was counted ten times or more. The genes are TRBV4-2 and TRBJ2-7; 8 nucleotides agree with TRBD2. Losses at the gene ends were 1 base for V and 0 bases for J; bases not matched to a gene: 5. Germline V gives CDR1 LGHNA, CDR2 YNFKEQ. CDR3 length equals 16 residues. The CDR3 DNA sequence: TGTGCCAGCAGCCAAGCCGGGGGGGCAAACTCCTACGAGCAGTACTTC. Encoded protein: CASSQAGGANSYEQYF.

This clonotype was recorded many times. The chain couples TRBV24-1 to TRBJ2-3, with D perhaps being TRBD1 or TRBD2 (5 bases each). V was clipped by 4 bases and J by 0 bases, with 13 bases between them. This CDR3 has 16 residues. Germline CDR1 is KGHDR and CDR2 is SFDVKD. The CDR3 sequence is CATSDMGRSSTDTQYF. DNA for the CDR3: TGTGCCACCAGTGACATGGGACGGAGCAGCACAGATACGCAGTATTTT.

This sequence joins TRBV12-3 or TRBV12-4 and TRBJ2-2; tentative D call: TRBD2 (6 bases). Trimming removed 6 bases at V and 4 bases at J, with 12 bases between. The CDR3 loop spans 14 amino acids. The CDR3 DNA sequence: TGTGCCAGCAGGGCTAGCGCGGTCACCGGGGAGCTGTTTTTT. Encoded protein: CASRASAVTGELFF.

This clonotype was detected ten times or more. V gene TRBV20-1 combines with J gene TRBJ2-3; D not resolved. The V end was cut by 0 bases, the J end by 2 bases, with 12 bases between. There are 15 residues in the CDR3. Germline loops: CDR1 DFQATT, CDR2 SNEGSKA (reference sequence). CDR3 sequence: CSARDNDFPTDTQYF. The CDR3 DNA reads TGCAGTGCTAGAGATAATGACTTTCCCACAGATACGCAGTATTTT.

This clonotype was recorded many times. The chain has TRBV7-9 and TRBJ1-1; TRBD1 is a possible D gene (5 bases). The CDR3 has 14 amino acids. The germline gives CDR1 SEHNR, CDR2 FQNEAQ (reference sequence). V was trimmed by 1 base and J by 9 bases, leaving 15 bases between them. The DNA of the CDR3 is TGTGCCAGCAGCTTAGGTCGAGGGGCGGGAAAAGCTTTCTTT. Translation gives CASSLGRGAGKAFF.

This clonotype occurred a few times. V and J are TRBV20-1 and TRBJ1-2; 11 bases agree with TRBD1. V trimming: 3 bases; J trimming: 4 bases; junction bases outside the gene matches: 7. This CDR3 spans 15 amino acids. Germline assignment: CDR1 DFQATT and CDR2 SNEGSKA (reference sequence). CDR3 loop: CSASDRDRGTYGYTF. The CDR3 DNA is TGCAGTGCTAGTGACCGGGACAGGGGGACCTATGGCTACACCTTC.

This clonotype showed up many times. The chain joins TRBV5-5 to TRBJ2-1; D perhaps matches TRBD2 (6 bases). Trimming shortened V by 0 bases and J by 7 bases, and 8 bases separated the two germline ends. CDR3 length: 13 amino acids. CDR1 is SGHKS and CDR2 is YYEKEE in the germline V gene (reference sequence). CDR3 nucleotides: TGTGCCAGCAGCTTGGGGGCGGGGAATGAGCAGTTCTTC. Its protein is CASSLGAGNEQFF.

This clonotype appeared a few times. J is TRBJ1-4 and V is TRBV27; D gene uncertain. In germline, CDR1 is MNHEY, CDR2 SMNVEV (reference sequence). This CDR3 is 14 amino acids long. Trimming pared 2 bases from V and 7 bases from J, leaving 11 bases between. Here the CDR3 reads CASSLRTDGEKLFF. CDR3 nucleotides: TGTGCCAGCAGTTTAAGGACGGACGGTGAAAAACTGTTTTTT.

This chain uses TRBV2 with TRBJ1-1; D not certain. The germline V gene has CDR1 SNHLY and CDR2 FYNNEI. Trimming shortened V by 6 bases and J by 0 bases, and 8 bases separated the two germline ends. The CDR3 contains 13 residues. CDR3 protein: CASRSELNTEAFF. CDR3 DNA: TGTGCCAGCAGGTCGGAGTTGAACACTGAAGCTTTCTTT.

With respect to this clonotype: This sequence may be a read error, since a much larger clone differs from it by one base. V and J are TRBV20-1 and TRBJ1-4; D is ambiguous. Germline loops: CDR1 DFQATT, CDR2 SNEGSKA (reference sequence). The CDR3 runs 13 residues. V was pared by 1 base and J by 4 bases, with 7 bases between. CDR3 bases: TGCAGTGCTAGAGTACACAGTAATGAAAAACTGTTTTTT. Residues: CSARVHSNEKLFF.

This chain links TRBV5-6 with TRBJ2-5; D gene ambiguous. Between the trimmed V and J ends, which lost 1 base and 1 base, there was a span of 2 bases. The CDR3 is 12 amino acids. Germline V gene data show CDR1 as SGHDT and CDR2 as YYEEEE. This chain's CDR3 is CASSLTQETQYF. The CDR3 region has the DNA TGTGCCAGCAGCTTGACCCAAGAGACCCAGTACTTC. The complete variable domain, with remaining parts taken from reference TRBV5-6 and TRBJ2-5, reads DAGVTQSPTHLIKTRGQQVTLRCSPKSGHDTVSWYQQALGQGPQFIFQYYEEEERQRGNFPDRFSGHQFPNYSSELNVNALLLGDSALYLCASSLTQETQYFGPGTRLLVL.